What follows describes a single T cell receptor beta chain. Its antigen is currently unknown. The germline CDR1 and CDR2 sequences are SGDLS and YYNGEE. V was cut by 0 bases and J by 0 bases, with 12 bases left in between. This CDR3 spans 16 amino acids. Donors had no recently reported acute infections or vaccinations and were HIV-negative. This sample was taken from a study of shared clonotypes between healthy human individuals. Study outcomes and limitations: An anticipated effect of sequencing depth on clonotype sharing among donors was recognized.

Once extracted for a subset, genomic DNA was divided evenly among several immunoSEQ plates. TCRdb's table, derived via immunoSEQ multiplex PCR, lists solely in-frame clones and lacks some. The sample shows roughly 2.2 million clones, approximately 90% of them seen only once. This TCR came from a man between 18 and 29 years old in good health. Some clones in this sample may be carry-over from other donors' samples. Source material: naive CD4+ T cells from PBMCs. Subset noted: CD45RA+ positively selected. V usage is TRBV9 and J usage is TRBJ2-5; TRBD2 might be the D (6 bases). The CDR3 sequence is CASSVGASEYQETQYF. CDR3 nucleotide sequence: TGTGCCAGCAGCGTAGGTGCTAGCGAGTACCAAGAGACCCAGTACTTC.